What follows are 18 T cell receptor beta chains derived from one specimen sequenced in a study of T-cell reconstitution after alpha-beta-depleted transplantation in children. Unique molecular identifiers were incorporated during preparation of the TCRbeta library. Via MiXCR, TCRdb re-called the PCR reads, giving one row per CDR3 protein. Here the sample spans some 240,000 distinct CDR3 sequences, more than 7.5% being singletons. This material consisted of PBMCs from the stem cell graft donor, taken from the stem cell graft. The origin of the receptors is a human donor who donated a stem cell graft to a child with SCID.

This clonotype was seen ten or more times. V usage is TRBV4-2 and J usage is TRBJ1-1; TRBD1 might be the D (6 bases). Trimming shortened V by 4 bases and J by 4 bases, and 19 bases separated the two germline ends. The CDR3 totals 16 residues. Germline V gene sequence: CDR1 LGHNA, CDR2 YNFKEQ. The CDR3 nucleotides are TGTGCCAGCAGCCCCCATACTGCGGGGGGCGGCACTGAAGCTTTCTTT. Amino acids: CASSPHTAGGGTEAFF.

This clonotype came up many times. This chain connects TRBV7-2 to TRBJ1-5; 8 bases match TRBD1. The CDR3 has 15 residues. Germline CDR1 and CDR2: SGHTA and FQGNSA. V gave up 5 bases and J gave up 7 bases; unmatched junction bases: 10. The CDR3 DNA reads TGTGCCAGCAGCCCACGGACAGGGTCAAAGCAGCCCCAGCATTTT. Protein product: CASSPRTGSKQPQHF.

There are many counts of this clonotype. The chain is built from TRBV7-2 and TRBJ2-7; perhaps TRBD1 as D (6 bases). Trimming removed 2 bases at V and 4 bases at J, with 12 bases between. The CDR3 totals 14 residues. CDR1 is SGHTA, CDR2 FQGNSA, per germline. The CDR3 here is CASSLRTGLYEQYF. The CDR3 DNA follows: TGTGCCAGCAGCTTAAGAACAGGGTTGTACGAGCAGTACTTC.

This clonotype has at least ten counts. The CDR3: CASRPFKRGPSTDTQYF. The DNA of the CDR3 is TGTGCCAGCAGGCCATTTAAGCGGGGGCCCTCCACAGATACGCAGTATTTT. The chain carries TRBV5-6 and TRBJ2-3; 8 nucleotides line up with TRBD2. The CDR3 covers 17 residues. The germline CDR1 and CDR2 sequences are SGHDT and YYEEEE. With V trimmed by 5 bases and J by 2 bases, 13 bases remained unmatched. The whole variable domain, filled in from reference TRBV5-6 and TRBJ2-3, reads DAGVTQSPTHLIKTRGQQVTLRCSPKSGHDTVSWYQQALGQGPQFIFQYYEEEERQRGNFPDRFSGHQFPNYSSELNVNALLLGDSALYLCASRPFKRGPSTDTQYFGPGTRLTVL.

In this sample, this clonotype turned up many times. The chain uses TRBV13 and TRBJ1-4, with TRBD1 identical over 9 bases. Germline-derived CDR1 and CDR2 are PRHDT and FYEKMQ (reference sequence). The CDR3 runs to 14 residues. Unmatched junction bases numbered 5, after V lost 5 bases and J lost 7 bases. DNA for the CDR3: TGTGCCAGCAGCAAGGACAGGGGACGTGAAAAACTGTTTTTT. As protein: CASSKDRGREKLFF.

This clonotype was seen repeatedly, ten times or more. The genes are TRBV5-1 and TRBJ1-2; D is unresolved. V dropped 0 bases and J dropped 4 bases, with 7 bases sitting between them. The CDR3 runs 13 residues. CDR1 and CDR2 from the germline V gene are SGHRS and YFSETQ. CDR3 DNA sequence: TGCGCCAGCAGCTTGGCCGTTGGCTATGGCTACACCTTC. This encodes CASSLAVGYGYTF.

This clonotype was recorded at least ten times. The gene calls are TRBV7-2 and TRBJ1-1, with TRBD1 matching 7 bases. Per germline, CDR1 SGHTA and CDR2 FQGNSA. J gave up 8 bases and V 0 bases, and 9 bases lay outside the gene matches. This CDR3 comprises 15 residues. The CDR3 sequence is CASSLAGQPKTEAFF. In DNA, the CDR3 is TGTGCCAGCAGCTTAGCGGGACAGCCTAAGACGGAAGCTTTCTTT.

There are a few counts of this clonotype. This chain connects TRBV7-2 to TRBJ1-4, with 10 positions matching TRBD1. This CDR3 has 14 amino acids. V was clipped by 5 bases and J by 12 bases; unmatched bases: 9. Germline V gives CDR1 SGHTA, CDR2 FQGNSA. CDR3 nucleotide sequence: TGTGCCAGCAGCCCGGGGACAGGGGCGAGGGAACTGTTTTTT. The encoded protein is CASSPGTGARELFF.

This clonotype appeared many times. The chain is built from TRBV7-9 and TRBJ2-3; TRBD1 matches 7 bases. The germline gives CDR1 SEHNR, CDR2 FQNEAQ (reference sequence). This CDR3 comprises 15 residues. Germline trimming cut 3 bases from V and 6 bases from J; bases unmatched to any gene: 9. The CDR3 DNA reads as TGTGCCAGCAGCTTTTGGACAGGCGAGGGGGATACGCAGTATTTT. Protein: CASSFWTGEGDTQYF. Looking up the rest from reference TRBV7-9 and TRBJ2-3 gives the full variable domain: DTGVSQNPRHKITKRGQNVTFRCDPISEHNRLYWYRQTLGQGPEFLTYFQNEAQLEKSRLLSDRFSAERPKGSFSTLEIQRTEQGDSAMYLCASSFWTGEGDTQYFGPGTRLTVL.

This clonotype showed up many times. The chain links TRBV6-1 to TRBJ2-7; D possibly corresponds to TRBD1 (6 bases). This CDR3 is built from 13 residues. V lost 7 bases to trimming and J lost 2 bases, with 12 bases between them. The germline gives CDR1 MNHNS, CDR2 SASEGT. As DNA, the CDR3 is TGTGCCAGCACCACAGGGCGAACCTACGAGCAGTACTTC. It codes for CASTTGRTYEQYF.

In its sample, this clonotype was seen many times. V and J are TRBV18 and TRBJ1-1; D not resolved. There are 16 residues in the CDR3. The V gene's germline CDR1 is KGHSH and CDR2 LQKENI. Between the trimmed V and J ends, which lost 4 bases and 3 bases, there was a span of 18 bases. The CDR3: CASSLTPPLGDTEAFF. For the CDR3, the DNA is TGTGCCAGCTCACTTACTCCACCCCTCGGGGACACTGAAGCTTTCTTT.

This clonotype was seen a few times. The CDR3 spells CASSLGLAGGLADTQYF. The CDR3 DNA follows: TGTGCCAGCAGCTTGGGACTAGCGGGGGGGCTTGCAGATACGCAGTATTTT. The chain carries TRBV7-7 and TRBJ2-3; 16 bases match TRBD2. Trimming cost V 3 bases and J 4 bases; bases outside gene matches: 4. The CDR3 runs 17 residues. Looked up from germline, CDR1 is SSHAT and CDR2 is FNYEAQ (reference sequence).

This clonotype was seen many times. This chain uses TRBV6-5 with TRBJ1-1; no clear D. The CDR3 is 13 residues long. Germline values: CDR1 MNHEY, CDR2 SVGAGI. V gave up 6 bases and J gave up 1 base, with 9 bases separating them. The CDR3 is CASRMTRNTEAFF. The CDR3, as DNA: TGTGCCAGCAGAATGACACGGAACACTGAAGCTTTCTTT.

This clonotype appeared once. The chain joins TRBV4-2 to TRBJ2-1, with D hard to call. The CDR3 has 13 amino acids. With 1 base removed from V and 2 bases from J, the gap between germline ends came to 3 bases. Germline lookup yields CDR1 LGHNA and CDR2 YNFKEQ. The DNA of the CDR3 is TGTGCCAGCAGCCAAGTGGCCTACAATGAGCAGTTCTTC. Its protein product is CASSQVAYNEQFF.

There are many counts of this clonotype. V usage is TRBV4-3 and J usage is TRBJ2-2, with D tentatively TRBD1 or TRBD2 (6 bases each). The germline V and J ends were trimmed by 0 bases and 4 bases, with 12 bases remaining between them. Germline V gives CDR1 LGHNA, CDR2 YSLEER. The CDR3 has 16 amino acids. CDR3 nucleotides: TGCGCCAGCAGCCAAGAGCTGGGGGGCCCCACCGGGGAGCTGTTTTTT. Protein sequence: CASSQELGGPTGELFF.

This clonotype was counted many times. For the CDR3, the DNA is TGTGCCAGCAGCTTAAAGGGTGGGAGGCCCCTCCACTTT. This translates into CASSLKGGRPLHF. The gene calls are TRBV7-2 and TRBJ1-6; D gene uncertain. V was shortened by 2 bases and J by 13 bases, with 12 bases between the two germline ends. Germline V lookup: CDR1 SGHTA, CDR2 FQGNSA. The CDR3 is made up of 13 amino acids.

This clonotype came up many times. CDR3 loop: CASTLSTGTGIQPQHF. DNA for the CDR3: TGTGCCAGCACCCTATCAACCGGGACAGGGATACAGCCCCAGCATTTT. The chain is built from TRBV12-3 or TRBV12-4 and TRBJ1-5; 9 bases map to TRBD1. J gave up 7 bases and V 7 bases, and 14 bases lay outside the gene matches. The CDR3 contains 16 residues.

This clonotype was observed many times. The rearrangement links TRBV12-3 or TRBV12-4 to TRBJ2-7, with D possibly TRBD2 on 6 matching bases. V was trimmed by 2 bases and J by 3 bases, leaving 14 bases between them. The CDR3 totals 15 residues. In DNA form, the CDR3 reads TGTGCCAGCAGTTTAAAAGGCGGGGAGGTCTACGAGCAGTACTTC. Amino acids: CASSLKGGEVYEQYF.